These T cell receptor beta chains were read from a single sample in a study of human T cells and chemical hapten exposure. One entry per CDR3 protein, called by TCRdb with MiXCR from the RACE reads. Among 100,000 to 150,000 distinct CDR3 sequences listed, approximately 10% were seen once. The specimen sequenced was whole blood. Receptor source: a male donor in good health. Some clones in this sample may be carry-over from other donors' samples. Both conserved end residues are part of each CDR3. The order of the fields is CDR3 DNA, CDR3 protein, J gene, D gene, clone size, V gene. The D gene is left open where the match is weak. The size field is filled for only some rows; it gives once, few, many or a size class.

DNA: TGTGCCAGCTCACCAGTATCAGGGGATAATTCACCCCTCCACTTT
CDR3: CASSPVSGDNSPLHF
J: TRBJ1-6
D: .
size: .
V: TRBV18

DNA: TGTGCCAGCAGCTACAGCCCGGACAGGGTCCCCCTCCACTTT
CDR3: CASSYSPDRVPLHF
J: TRBJ1-6
D: TRBD1
size: few
V: TRBV6-2/TRBV6-3

DNA: TGTGCCAGCTCACCACCAGGGCGCAACGAGCAGTACTTC
CDR3: CASSPPGRNEQYF
J: TRBJ2-7
D: .
size: few
V: TRBV18

DNA: TGTGCCACCAGTGATTTGGGCCGCCGGGACAGGGTTCTCTCTGGAAACACCATATATTTT
CDR3: CATSDLGRRDRVLSGNTIYF
J: TRBJ1-3
D: TRBD1
size: few
V: TRBV24-1

DNA: TGTGCTAGTGGTTTCCTACTTACGGGGGGGCCCAGGACCCCTGTACAGAGGGAGCTGTTTTTT
CDR3: CASGFLLTGGPRTPVQRELFF
J: TRBJ2-2
D: TRBD2
size: few
V: TRBV12-5

DNA: TGTGCCAGCAGCTCGCCAGGGTGGAGGGGGAGCAATCAGCCCCAGCATTTT
CDR3: CASSSPGWRGSNQPQHF
J: TRBJ1-5
D: .
size: .
V: TRBV5-8

DNA: TGTGCCATCAGTGACACTAGCCTCGCCGGAGATACGCAGTATTTT
CDR3: CAISDTSLAGDTQYF
J: TRBJ2-3
D: .
size: .
V: TRBV10-3

DNA: TGTGCCAGCAGTGACTCCGAGGGTAGAAGTTACAATGAGCAGTTCTTC
CDR3: CASSDSEGRSYNEQFF
J: TRBJ2-1
D: .
size: few
V: TRBV6-4

DNA: TGCAGTGCTAGAGCCTTACGGGAAACCCCCTCCGAGCAGTACTTC
CDR3: CSARALRETPSEQYF
J: TRBJ2-7
D: .
size: .
V: TRBV20-1

DNA: TGTGCCAGCAGCTTAGCGGGCAGGGTTAACTATGGCTACACCTTC
CDR3: CASSLAGRVNYGYTF
J: TRBJ1-2
D: .
size: many
V: TRBV7-9

DNA: TGCGCCAGCAGCCAAGATCGCCAGGGGGCAGCGGGAGGAAACACCATATATTTT
CDR3: CASSQDRQGAAGGNTIYF
J: TRBJ1-3
D: TRBD1
size: .
V: TRBV4-1

DNA: TGCAGCGTTGTAGGAGATGGCTACACCTTC
CDR3: CSVVGDGYTF
J: TRBJ1-2
D: .
size: many
V: TRBV29-1

DNA: TGTGCCAGCAGCCAGGCCGGGACCAAGGACGAGCAGTACTTC
CDR3: CASSQAGTKDEQYF
J: TRBJ2-7
D: .
size: few
V: TRBV4-2

DNA: TGTGCCAGCAGTTCTTCCAGACTAGCGGAGTACACCGGGGAGCTGTTTTTT
CDR3: CASSSSRLAEYTGELFF
J: TRBJ2-2
D: TRBD2
size: .
V: TRBV7-2

DNA: TGCAGTGCCAGAGGGGGGAGGCTCTCCTATAATTCACCCCTCCACTTT
CDR3: CSARGGRLSYNSPLHF
J: TRBJ1-6
D: .
size: many
V: TRBV20-1

DNA: TGTGCCAGCAGTTTTATGGACAGGGACTACGAGCAGTACTTC
CDR3: CASSFMDRDYEQYF
J: TRBJ2-7
D: TRBD1
size: .
V: TRBV12-3/TRBV12-4

DNA: TGTGCCAGCAGCGTAGCTACACGGAAGAACTATGGCTACACCTTC
CDR3: CASSVATRKNYGYTF
J: TRBJ1-2
D: .
size: .
V: TRBV9

DNA: TGTGCCAGCAGCTTGGGCACGACAGGGGTATACGCAACTAATGAAAAACTGTTTTTT
CDR3: CASSLGTTGVYATNEKLFF
J: TRBJ1-4
D: TRBD1
size: .
V: TRBV5-8

DNA: TGTGCCAGCAGTTCAGAGCCCAGTGGCACTGAAGCTTTCTTT
CDR3: CASSSEPSGTEAFF
J: TRBJ1-1
D: .
size: .
V: TRBV6-1

DNA: TGCGCCAGCAGCTTCGGGGGCTCTGGGAACACTGAAGCTTTCTTT
CDR3: CASSFGGSGNTEAFF
J: TRBJ1-1
D: .
size: many
V: TRBV5-1

DNA: TGTGCCAGCAGCCCGAGGTCCTCGCTATGGGGTTACAATGAGCAGTTCTTC
CDR3: CASSPRSSLWGYNEQFF
J: TRBJ2-1
D: .
size: few
V: TRBV7-9

DNA: TGTGCCAGCAGTTTGAACAGGGGGCGGGCTGAAGCTTTCTTT
CDR3: CASSLNRGRAEAFF
J: TRBJ1-1
D: TRBD1
size: many
V: TRBV28

DNA: TGTGCTAGTGGTTTGGGCCGGGACAGCTACACAGATACGCAGTATTTT
CDR3: CASGLGRDSYTDTQYF
J: TRBJ2-3
D: TRBD1
size: many
V: TRBV12-5

DNA: TGTGCCAGCAGCTTACGGGGCGACAGGCCGAGCTCCTACGAGCAGTACTTC
CDR3: CASSLRGDRPSSYEQYF
J: TRBJ2-7
D: .
size: .
V: TRBV7-9

DNA: TGTGCCAGCAGCTCACAGGGGAACCGCTTCGACGAGCAGTACTTC
CDR3: CASSSQGNRFDEQYF
J: TRBJ2-7
D: TRBD1
size: few
V: TRBV7-9

DNA: TGTGCCAGCAGTTTAGGACTAGCCTCCTACAATGAGCAGTTCTTC
CDR3: CASSLGLASYNEQFF
J: TRBJ2-1
D: TRBD2
size: .
V: TRBV27

DNA: TGCAGCGTTGAATCAGATAGGACCTACGAGCAGTACTTC
CDR3: CSVESDRTYEQYF
J: TRBJ2-7
D: .
size: many
V: TRBV29-1

DNA: TGTGCCAGCAGTTACTCGAACGCGGACATTGCCGGGGAGCTGTTTTTT
CDR3: CASSYSNADIAGELFF
J: TRBJ2-2
D: .
size: .
V: TRBV6-6

DNA: TGTGCCAGCAGCTTGTCTGGGGCCCTTATTGAAGCTTTCTTT
CDR3: CASSLSGALIEAFF
J: TRBJ1-1
D: .
size: once
V: TRBV7-9

DNA: TGTGCCAGCAGCCAGGGCGGGGGGACCTACGAGCAGTACTTC
CDR3: CASSQGGGTYEQYF
J: TRBJ2-7
D: TRBD2
size: few
V: TRBV7-2

DNA: TGTGCCAGCAGATCGACCCGGAGGGGCAATCAGCCCCAGCATTTT
CDR3: CASRSTRRGNQPQHF
J: TRBJ1-5
D: .
size: few
V: TRBV6-2/TRBV6-3

DNA: TGCAGTGCTACGCGGGACTCCTCCTACGAGCAGTACTTC
CDR3: CSATRDSSYEQYF
J: TRBJ2-7
D: .
size: many
V: TRBV20-1

DNA: TGTGCCAGCAGTCGGAGGAAGGGGGGTGGCTACACCTTC
CDR3: CASSRRKGGGYTF
J: TRBJ1-2
D: .
size: many
V: TRBV6-5

DNA: TGCAGTGCTAGCCCGACAGGGGAGCACTATAATTCACCCCTCCACTTT
CDR3: CSASPTGEHYNSPLHF
J: TRBJ1-6
D: TRBD1
size: .
V: TRBV20-1

DNA: TGCAGTGCTGGCCGGGACACCCGCATGAACACTGAAGCTTTCTTT
CDR3: CSAGRDTRMNTEAFF
J: TRBJ1-1
D: .
size: many
V: TRBV20-1

DNA: TGTGCCAGCAGCCAAGATATACTAGCGGGGGGCCCTGGGGATACGCAGTATTTT
CDR3: CASSQDILAGGPGDTQYF
J: TRBJ2-3
D: TRBD2
size: few
V: TRBV3-1

DNA: TGTGCCAGCAGCTTAGTTCCGGGGGGCAGCGCAGATACGCAGTATTTT
CDR3: CASSLVPGGSADTQYF
J: TRBJ2-3
D: .
size: few
V: TRBV11-2

DNA: TGCAGTGCTAGAGACTCGGCCATCAATGAGCAGTTCTTC
CDR3: CSARDSAINEQFF
J: TRBJ2-1
D: .
size: .
V: TRBV20-1

DNA: TGCGCCAGCAGCCGCCTTTTGCGAGATCCTAACACCGGGGAGCTGTTTTTT
CDR3: CASSRLLRDPNTGELFF
J: TRBJ2-2
D: .
size: .
V: TRBV5-1

DNA: TGTGCCAGCAGTTTACAGACTAGCGGGACGACAGATACGCAGTATTTT
CDR3: CASSLQTSGTTDTQYF
J: TRBJ2-3
D: TRBD2
size: .
V: TRBV28

DNA: TGTGCCAGCAGGGTGACTAGCGGGAGCACAGATACGCAGTATTTT
CDR3: CASRVTSGSTDTQYF
J: TRBJ2-3
D: TRBD2
size: many
V: TRBV2

DNA: TGCAGTGCTAGAGAACAGGCAGCCGCAACTAATGAAAAACTGTTTTTT
CDR3: CSAREQAAATNEKLFF
J: TRBJ1-4
D: .
size: .
V: TRBV20-1

DNA: TGTGCCAGCACTAGGGACAGACAAGAGACCCAGTACTTC
CDR3: CASTRDRQETQYF
J: TRBJ2-5
D: TRBD1
size: few
V: TRBV6-1

DNA: TGTGCCAGCAGTGAAGTGTGGGGGACCGGCCAAGAGACCCAGTACTTC
CDR3: CASSEVWGTGQETQYF
J: TRBJ2-5
D: .
size: .
V: TRBV2